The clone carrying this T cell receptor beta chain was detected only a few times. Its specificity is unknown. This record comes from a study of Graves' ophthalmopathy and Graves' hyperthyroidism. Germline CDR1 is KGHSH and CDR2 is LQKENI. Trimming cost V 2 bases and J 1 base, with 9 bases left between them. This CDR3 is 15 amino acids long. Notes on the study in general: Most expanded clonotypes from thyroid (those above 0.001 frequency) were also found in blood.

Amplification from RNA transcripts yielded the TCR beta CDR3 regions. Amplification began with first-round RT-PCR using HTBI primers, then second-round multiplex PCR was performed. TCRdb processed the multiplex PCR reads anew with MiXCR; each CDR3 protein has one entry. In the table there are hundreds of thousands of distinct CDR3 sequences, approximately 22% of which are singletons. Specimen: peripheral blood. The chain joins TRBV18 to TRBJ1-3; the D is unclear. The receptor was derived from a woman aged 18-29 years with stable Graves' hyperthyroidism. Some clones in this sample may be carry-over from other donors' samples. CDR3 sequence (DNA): TGTGCCAGCTCACCATCAACCACTTCTGGAAACACCATATATTTT. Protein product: CASSPSTTSGNTIYF.